The 7 T cell receptor beta chains below come from one sample, sequenced in a study of beta chain features in type 1 diabetes. Study outcomes and limitations: In every one of the four CD4+ subsets, TCRB CDR3s were moderately but significantly shorter in Type 1 diabetes patients.

These TCRs are of unknown antigen specificity. The whole isolated RNA underwent reverse transcription, so sequencing captured expressed TCRB transcripts. TCRdb's copy holds only in-frame clones and misses some; the assay was immunoSEQ multiplex PCR. The profile shows hundreds of thousands of clones, about an eighth of them singletons. The sample consisted of naive CD4+ T cells from blood. The origin of the receptors is a man aged 18-30 years with type 1 diabetes.

This clone was observed a handful of times. This chain uses TRBV30 with TRBJ1-6, with D hard to call. The V gene lost 1 base and the J gene lost 4 bases, with 11 bases spanning the gap. The germline gives CDR1 GTSNPN, CDR2 SVGIG (reference sequence). This CDR3 is built from 15 residues. The CDR3 loop reads CAWSDPGSYNSPLHF. CDR3 coding DNA: TGTGCCTGGAGTGATCCCGGGTCTTATAATTCACCCCTCCACTTT.

This clone showed up just a few times. This chain links TRBV2 with TRBJ1-2; D might be TRBD1 (6 bases). This CDR3 contains 14 residues. V lost 2 bases to trimming and J lost 6 bases, with 13 bases between them. From germline, CDR1 is SNHLY and CDR2 FYNNEI. CDR3 bases: TGTGCCAGCAGTGAATTTCAGGGGTGGGATGGCTACACCTTC. This encodes CASSEFQGWDGYTF.

There are a few counts of this clone. The rearrangement links TRBV5-4 to TRBJ1-1, with 8 nucleotides matching TRBD1. J gave up 5 bases and V 5 bases, and 8 bases lay outside the gene matches. The CDR3 contains 14 residues. Germline V gene lookup returns CDR1 SGHNT and CDR2 YYREEE (reference sequence). As DNA, the CDR3 is TGTGCCAGCAGACATGGACAGGGAGGGACTGAAGCTTTCTTT. Its protein product is CASRHGQGGTEAFF. The full variable domain, completed using reference TRBV5-4 and TRBJ1-1, is ETGVTQSPTHLIKTRGQQVTLRCSSQSGHNTVSWYQQALGQGPQFIFQYYREEENGRGNFPPRFSGLQFPNYSSELNVNALELDDSALYLCASRHGQGGTEAFFGQGTRLTVV.

This clone was counted only a few times. CDR3 loop: CASTRQRNTEAFF. The CDR3, as DNA: TGTGCCAGCACCAGACAGAGGAACACTGAAGCTTTCTTT. The genes are TRBV2 and TRBJ1-1, with D tentatively TRBD1 (5 bases). The germline CDR1 and CDR2 sequences are SNHLY and FYNNEI. The CDR3 loop spans 13 amino acids. The V end lost 7 bases, the J end lost 1 base, and 10 bases lay between the germline ends.

This clone was found a few times. The rearrangement links TRBV6-5 to TRBJ2-6; D is unresolved. V lost 6 bases to trimming and J lost 1 base, with 7 bases between them. The CDR3 has 14 residues. CDR1 is MNHEY, CDR2 SVGAGI, per germline. CDR3 in DNA: TGTGCCAGCAGACGACCGTCTGGGGCCAACGTCCTGACTTTC. Protein product: CASRRPSGANVLTF.

This clone was counted a few times. The rearrangement joins TRBV29-1 to TRBJ2-7, with D perhaps given as TRBD1 or TRBD2 (5 bases each). The CDR3 has 13 amino acids. The germline V gene has CDR1 SQVTM and CDR2 ANQGSEA. Trimming removed 5 bases from V and 6 bases from J, with 17 bases in between. CDR3 sequence: CSVRDRLEGEQYF. The CDR3 DNA is TGCAGCGTTAGGGACCGGCTTGAGGGCGAGCAGTACTTC.

V and J are TRBV14 and TRBJ2-3; TRBD2 matches at 8 bases. The V segment lost 0 bases and the J segment 4 bases; nucleotides outside the gene matches: 6. The germline V gene has CDR1 SGHDN and CDR2 FVKESK. CDR3 length equals 16 residues. CDR3 DNA: TGTGCCAGCAGCCAAGAAGACGGGGGGGTTGCAGATACGCAGTATTTT. This codes for CASSQEDGGVADTQYF.